Each of the 32 T cell receptor beta chains below was sequenced from the same sample in a study of cytomegalovirus exposure and HLA in healthy donors. The PCR contained 60 Vbeta and 13 Jbeta primers. This table comes from immunoSEQ multiplex PCR, and its TCRdb copy is limited to in-frame clones, with some not included. The table has about 190,000 clones, approximately 75% seen once; the top ten hold approximately 4.8%. Sequencing was done on a sample of PBMCs. These receptor sequences come from a young man in good health and CMV-seropositive.

The rearrangement uses TRBV11-1 and TRBJ2-5, with TRBD2 identical over 10 bases. The CDR3 is 15 amino acids. CDR1 is SGHAT, CDR2 FQDESV, per germline (reference sequence). V trimming: 4 bases; J trimming: 5 bases; junction bases outside the gene matches: 7. For the CDR3, the DNA is TGTGCCAGCAGCTCGACCGGGACTAGCGCGGAGACCCAGTACTTC. Encoded protein: CASSSTGTSAETQYF.

J is TRBJ2-1 and V is TRBV6-5; 8 bases agree with TRBD1. The V and J ends lost 3 bases and 8 bases, in that order; junction bases with no gene match: 6. This CDR3 is 14 amino acids long. Germline CDR1 reads MNHEY; CDR2 reads SVGAGI. The CDR3 coding sequence is TGTGCCAGCAGTTATCAGGGGGCCAGCGATGAGCAGTTCTTC. Encoded protein: CASSYQGASDEQFF.

Comment on this clone: Its ends do not fully match the called genes, so a read error is possible. The chain combines TRBV7-9 with TRBJ2-7, with 9 bases fitting TRBD2. Germline V CDR1 and CDR2: SEHNR, FQNEAQ (reference sequence). The CDR3 is made up of 15 amino acids. CDR3 sequence: CSSSRSGGGALEQYF. As DNA, the CDR3 is TGTTCCAGCAGTAGATCGGGCGGGGGGGCCTTGGAGCAGTACTTC.

This rearrangement joins TRBV7-9 to TRBJ1-1, with 8 bases identical to TRBD1. V was clipped by 5 bases and J by 3 bases; unmatched bases: 5. This CDR3 is 14 amino acids long. Germline V lookup: CDR1 SEHNR, CDR2 FQNEAQ (reference sequence). CDR3 DNA sequence: TGTGCCAGCAGCCCGACAGGGGACTACACTGAAGCTTTCTTT. It specifies CASSPTGDYTEAFF.

This clone has a handful of counts. This chain links TRBV6-8 with TRBJ2-5; 9 positions agree with TRBD1. With 0 bases clipped from V and 11 bases from J, the junction kept 10 bases outside the gene matches. Per the germline V gene, CDR1 is MNHGY and CDR2 is SAAAGT. The CDR3 is made up of 15 amino acids. CDR3 in amino acids: CASSYSTGGEGFQYF. CDR3 in DNA: TGTGCCAGCAGTTACTCGACAGGGGGAGAGGGGTTTCAGTACTTC.

The genes are TRBV2 and TRBJ2-5; TRBD1 is a possible D gene (5 bases). Trimming pared 5 bases from V and 4 bases from J, leaving 14 bases between. The germline CDR1 and CDR2 sequences are SNHLY and FYNNEI. This CDR3 comprises 14 residues. CDR3 sequence: CASSIMGQGETQYF. DNA of the CDR3: TGTGCCAGCAGTATTATGGGGCAGGGAGAGACCCAGTACTTC.

This clone was detected only once. This chain uses TRBV10-1 with TRBJ2-7; 9 nucleotides agree with TRBD2. The germline V gene encodes CDR1 WNHNN and CDR2 SYGVQD (reference sequence). The CDR3 is made up of 14 amino acids. Losses at the gene ends were 7 bases for V and 4 bases for J; bases not matched to a gene: 8. CDR3 region: CASTTGGGAYEQYF. The CDR3 nucleotides are TGCGCCAGCACAACTGGCGGGGGGGCTTACGAGCAGTACTTC.

Here the CDR3 reads CASSGGQGYTF. The CDR3 DNA follows: TGTGCCAGCAGTGGAGGGCAGGGCTACACCTTC. The rearrangement links TRBV2 to TRBJ1-2; D is unclear. V was pared by 4 bases and J by 8 bases, with 8 bases between. Germline V gene lookup returns CDR1 SNHLY and CDR2 FYNNEI. CDR3 length: 11 amino acids.

This clone was found a few times. V and J are TRBV6-1 and TRBJ1-1; unclear D gene. Trimming stripped 5 bases from V and 5 bases from J, with 6 bases between. The CDR3 is made up of 11 amino acids. Germline loops: CDR1 MNHNS, CDR2 SASEGT. The CDR3 loop is CASSRRTEAFF. The CDR3 DNA sequence: TGTGCCAGCAGTAGGAGAACTGAAGCTTTCTTT.

This clone was seen just once. The CDR3 region is CASSWRQGPDTQYF. CDR3 sequence (DNA): TGTGCCAGCAGCTGGCGACAGGGTCCGGATACGCAGTATTTT. The chain is built from TRBV5-6 and TRBJ2-3; TRBD1 matches 7 bases. Germline V gene lookup returns CDR1 SGHDT and CDR2 YYEEEE. V lost 3 bases and J lost 6; bases outside the gene matches: 7. This CDR3 has 14 amino acids.

V gene TRBV4-2 combines with J gene TRBJ1-6, with D possibly TRBD1 on 5 matching bases. The CDR3 totals 16 residues. CDR1 and CDR2 (germline): LGHNA, YNFKEQ. Deletions cut 8 bases from V and 9 bases from J, with 23 bases between. As DNA, the CDR3 is TGTGCCAGCGGCCCCACTGACGGGGGACGGAGTTCACCCCTCCACTTT. Translated: CASGPTDGGRSSPLHF.

This clone was seen more than once but under ten times. The chain employs TRBV27 and TRBJ1-1, with TRBD1 matching over 9 bases. The germline gives CDR1 MNHEY, CDR2 SMNVEV (reference sequence). With 4 bases clipped from V and 0 bases from J, the junction kept 3 bases outside the gene matches. This CDR3 is 15 amino acids long. This CDR3 reads CASSSGQGVNTEAFF. As DNA, the CDR3 is TGTGCCAGCAGTTCGGGACAGGGCGTGAACACTGAAGCTTTCTTT.

V usage is TRBV7-3 and J usage is TRBJ2-3, with D possibly being TRBD2 (6 bases). This CDR3 has 14 residues. Germline loops: CDR1 SGHTA, CDR2 FQGTGA. Trimming took 6 bases from V and 3 from J, leaving 13 bases between them. This chain's CDR3 is CASSGGLGTDTQYF. Here the CDR3 DNA reads TGTGCCAGCAGTGGAGGGTTGGGTACAGATACGCAGTATTTT. The full variable domain, its missing parts supplied by reference TRBV7-3 and TRBJ2-3, is GAGVSQTPSNKVTEKGKYVELRCDPISGHTALYWYRQSLGQGPEFLIYFQGTGAADDSGLPNDRFFAVRPEGSVSTLKIQRTERGDSAVYLCASSGGLGTDTQYFGPGTRLTVL.

A single count supports this clone. The CDR3 region has the DNA TGTGCCAGCAGTTTATCACTGGCCTACGAGCAGTACTTC. Its protein is CASSLSLAYEQYF. V usage is TRBV28 and J usage is TRBJ2-7; D is ambiguous. Trimming stripped 1 base from V and 2 bases from J, with 6 bases between. The CDR3 consists of 13 residues. Germline CDR1 MDHEN, CDR2 SYDVKM.

The chain uses TRBV6-6 and TRBJ2-7; 7 positions agree with TRBD1. CDR3 size: 15 residues. Germline CDR1 MNHNY, CDR2 SVGAGI (reference sequence). The ends lost 4 bases at V and 2 bases at J; junction bases unmatched: 8. Written as DNA, the CDR3 is TGTGCCAGCAGTTTTTATCCGGGACAGACCTACGAGCAGTACTTC. Protein sequence: CASSFYPGQTYEQYF.

The chain joins TRBV4-1 to TRBJ2-4; TRBD1 might be the D (7 bases). Deletions cut 4 bases from V and 7 bases from J, with 14 bases between. This CDR3 has 14 residues. CDR1 and CDR2 (germline): MGHRA, YSYEKL. The CDR3 here is CASSPSTGRNIQYF. DNA for the CDR3: TGCGCCAGCAGCCCTTCGACAGGGAGGAACATTCAGTACTTC.

This rearrangement joins TRBV5-8 to TRBJ2-3, with 9 bases fitting TRBD2. Germline trimming cut 0 bases from V and 2 bases from J; bases unmatched to any gene: 7. CDR3 length: 17 residues. Germline loops: CDR1 SGHTS, CDR2 YDEGEE. CDR3: CASSLALVAGDTDTQYF. The DNA of the CDR3 is TGTGCCAGCAGCTTGGCCTTGGTAGCGGGGGACACAGATACGCAGTATTTT.

V usage is TRBV4-2 and J usage is TRBJ1-5; the match to TRBD1 covers 8 bases. V shed 0 bases and J 8 bases; nucleotides not matched to a gene: 6. The CDR3 sequence is 15 residues long. CDR1 LGHNA and CDR2 YNFKEQ come from the germline V gene. The CDR3 protein is CASSQDWQGAKPQHF. Written as DNA, the CDR3 is TGTGCCAGCAGCCAAGATTGGCAGGGGGCTAAGCCCCAGCATTTT.

The chain couples TRBV7-2 to TRBJ1-2, with 7 bases identical to TRBD1. The ends lost 5 bases at V and 8 bases at J; junction bases unmatched: 11. Germline V CDR1 and CDR2: SGHTA, FQGNSA. The CDR3 runs to 14 residues. The CDR3 is CASSGQERVGGYTF. CDR3 nucleotide sequence: TGTGCCAGCAGCGGACAGGAAAGGGTCGGAGGCTACACCTTC.

The CDR3 loop is CASRTDPSGEKLFF. CDR3 nucleotides: TGTGCCAGCAGAACGGACCCGAGCGGCGAAAAACTGTTTTTT. The chain uses TRBV6-6 and TRBJ1-4; no clear D. CDR1 is MNHNY and CDR2 is SVGAGI in the germline V gene (reference sequence). The CDR3 sequence is 14 residues long. V shed 6 bases and J shed 8 bases, with 16 bases lying between them.

This chain connects TRBV15 to TRBJ1-2, with 10 positions matching TRBD1. Looked up from germline, CDR1 is LNHNV and CDR2 is YYDKDF (reference sequence). Unmatched junction bases numbered 9, after V lost 0 bases and J lost 8 bases. The CDR3 loop spans 16 amino acids. The CDR3 protein is CATSRETGGAVGGYTF. CDR3 bases: TGTGCCACCAGCAGAGAGACAGGGGGCGCGGTTGGGGGCTACACCTTC.

The J gene is TRBJ2-7, the V gene TRBV4-1; D perhaps matches TRBD1 (7 bases). The V gene's germline CDR1 is MGHRA and CDR2 YSYEKL. The CDR3 is 15 residues long. Trimming took 5 bases from V and 0 from J, leaving 14 bases between them. The CDR3 here is CASSIRGAPSYEQYF. CDR3 DNA sequence: TGCGCCAGCAGCATCAGGGGGGCCCCCTCCTACGAGCAGTACTTC.

This chain uses TRBV19 with TRBJ1-5; 9 bases map to TRBD1. Germline lookup yields CDR1 LNHDA and CDR2 SQIVND (reference sequence). V dropped 5 bases and J dropped 7; count of bases not matched to a gene: 9. The CDR3 sequence is 15 residues long. CDR3 loop: CASSPTGGWGQPQHF. The CDR3 bases are TGTGCCAGTAGTCCCACAGGGGGCTGGGGGCAGCCCCAGCATTTT.

The chain recombines TRBV28 with TRBJ2-3, with 13 bases matching TRBD2. There are 15 residues in the CDR3. V trimming: 7 bases; J trimming: 8 bases; junction bases outside the gene matches: 9. The germline gives CDR1 MDHEN, CDR2 SYDVKM. CDR3 region: CASNPGTSGKGTQYF. CDR3 nucleotide sequence: TGTGCCAGCAACCCCGGGACTAGCGGGAAAGGTACGCAGTATTTT. Supplemented by reference TRBV28 and TRBJ2-3, the full variable domain reads DVKVTQSSRYLVKRTGEKVFLECVQDMDHENMFWYRQDPGLGLRLIYFSYDVKMKEKGDIPEGYSVSREKKERFSLILESASTNQTSMYLCASNPGTSGKGTQYFGPGTRLTVL.

This clone was counted a single time. This chain links TRBV5-1 with TRBJ1-1, with 9 bases fitting TRBD1. CDR3 size: 12 residues. CDR1 is SGHRS and CDR2 is YFSETQ in the germline V gene. V lost 3 bases, J lost 8 bases, and 2 bases stayed unmatched. CDR3 sequence: CASSWTGVEAFF. The CDR3 region has the DNA TGCGCCAGCAGCTGGACAGGGGTGGAAGCTTTCTTT.

This sequence joins TRBV11-2 and TRBJ1-2; tentative D call: TRBD1 (6 bases). The V and J ends lost 5 bases and 7 bases respectively, with 11 bases between them. The germline V gene encodes CDR1 SGHAT and CDR2 FQNNGV. This CDR3 is 12 amino acids long. The CDR3 DNA follows: TGTGCCAGCAGCGCGGGGGCTGGTGGCTACACCTTC. This translates into CASSAGAGGYTF.

The DNA of the CDR3 is TGTGCCAGCAGCTTACGGGAGAGTCTTGCGGCCAATGAGCAGTTCTTC. Protein: CASSLRESLAANEQFF. V gene TRBV7-8 combines with J gene TRBJ2-1; D perhaps matches TRBD2 (6 bases). Looked up from germline, CDR1 is SGHVS and CDR2 is FQNEAQ. This CDR3 contains 16 residues. V was clipped by 2 bases and J by 6 bases, with 17 bases between them.

This chain links TRBV7-9 with TRBJ2-1; 8 nucleotides align to TRBD2. With V trimmed by 4 bases and J by 15 bases, 8 bases remained unmatched. The CDR3 has 12 amino acids. CDR1 and CDR2 from the germline V gene are SEHNR and FQNEAQ (reference sequence). The CDR3 nucleotides read TGTGCCAGCAGCTCCTCCTCGGGAGGGAGGTTCTTC. Protein sequence: CASSSSSGGRFF. The whole variable domain, filled in from reference TRBV7-9 and TRBJ2-1, reads DTGVSQNPRHKITKRGQNVTFRCDPISEHNRLYWYRQTLGQGPEFLTYFQNEAQLEKSRLLSDRFSAERPKGSFSTLEIQRTEQGDSAMYLCASSSSSGGRFFGPGTRLTVL.

This clone turned up a few times. This chain links TRBV7-6 with TRBJ2-5; TRBD2 aligns across 10 bases. This CDR3 region has 16 residues. Germline CDR1 reads SGHVS; CDR2 reads FNYEAQ. V shed 5 bases and J 2 bases; nucleotides not matched to a gene: 8. The CDR3 loop reads CASSPSGSGLQETQYF. The CDR3 DNA reads as TGTGCCAGCAGCCCTAGCGGGAGTGGGTTACAAGAGACCCAGTACTTC.

This clone appeared a few times. The J gene is TRBJ2-1, the V gene TRBV2; the match to TRBD2 covers 15 bases. V dropped 3 bases and J dropped 6; count of bases not matched to a gene: 3. This CDR3 comprises 16 residues. Germline CDR1 and CDR2: SNHLY and FYNNEI. The CDR3 DNA follows: TGTGCCAGCAGTGATCCGGGACTAGCGGGAGGCAATGAGCAGTTCTTC. Protein product: CASSDPGLAGGNEQFF.

This clone was recorded only once. The V and J genes are TRBV28 and TRBJ2-5; TRBD1 matches at 10 bases. The CDR3 consists of 14 residues. The V segment lost 5 bases and the J segment 5 bases; nucleotides outside the gene matches: 5. CDR1 is MDHEN and CDR2 is SYDVKM in the germline V gene. The CDR3 sequence: CASSAGQGVETQYF. In nucleotides, the CDR3 is TGTGCCAGCAGTGCCGGACAGGGGGTGGAGACCCAGTACTTC.

This chain connects TRBV19 to TRBJ1-1; the match to TRBD1 covers 9 bases. With V trimmed by 5 bases and J by 5 bases, 9 bases remained unmatched. From germline, CDR1 is LNHDA and CDR2 SQIVND (reference sequence). The CDR3 has 15 residues. The CDR3 bases are TGTGCCAGTAGTCCTTTGGACAGGGGTGGGACTGAAGCTTTCTTT. Translated, it gives CASSPLDRGGTEAFF. The full variable domain, its missing parts supplied by reference TRBV19 and TRBJ1-1, is DGGITQSPKYLFRKEGQNVTLSCEQNLNHDAMYWYRQDPGQGLRLIYYSQIVNDFQKGDIAEGYSVSREKKESFPLTVTSAQKNPTAFYLCASSPLDRGGTEAFFGQGTRLTVV.